This T cell receptor beta chain was recovered during a study of OX40 agonist ivuxolimab in advanced cancers. About the full investigation: Ivuxolimab was an agonistic, fully human IgG2 monoclonal antibody directed against OX40 (CD134), a costimulatory receptor. Intravenous ivuxolimab was administered to patients every 2 weeks at six dose levels: 0.01, 0.1, 0.3, 1.5, 3 and 10 mg/kg. Among the roughly 50 dose-escalation patients, approximately 20 had hepatocellular carcinoma, around 15 melanoma, 9 renal cell carcinoma and 9 head and neck cancer. The dose-escalation cohort was about 83% male with a mean age of around 64 years, ranging from roughly 23 to 90. Prior anti-PD-1, anti-PD-L1 or anti-CTLA-4 therapy was permitted, and checkpoint inhibitors had been received by about 36% of dose-escalation patients. Partial responses were achieved by three dose-escalation patients, of whom one had hepatocellular carcinoma and two had cutaneous melanoma. Peripheral TCRbeta sequencing aimed to test whether ivuxolimab altered TCR sequence diversity and caused clonal T-cell expansion. The paper describes the monotherapy dose-escalation part (N ≈ 52 patients) of the phase I trial of ivuxolimab. General study outcomes and caveats: After ivuxolimab, more expanded clones were found on average in CD8+ T cells than in CD4+ T cells. The antigen specificity of the peripheral T cells that underwent clonal expansion was not determined. Low levels of normalized T-cell clonal expansion were also shown by some nonresponding patients. At doses of 0.1 to 3.0 mg/kg, clonal expansion of both CD4+ and CD8+ blood T cells was observed from baseline to week 6. Partial responders in the 0.1-3.0 mg/kg groups had among the lowest normalized peripheral clonal expansion, especially among CD8+ T cells.

V is shortened by 1 base, J by 2 bases, and the region joining them spans 12 bases. Reading from cysteine to phenylalanine, the CDR3 counts 15 amino acids. Only the CDR3 part of the read is kept: 45 bases, read in frame from the first base. Sequences KGHSH (CDR1) and LQKENI (CDR2) are obtained from the germline V gene. Genomic DNA was extracted from sorted cells for sequencing of the TCRbeta CDR3 region. The immunoSEQ Assay was used to sequence the TCRbeta CDR3 regions. Sourced from immuneACCESS, this table was stored by TCRdb with only in-frame sequences that have V and J called. A share of the clones is absent; for the studies checked, an unresolved V gene accounts for under half, and the remainder has no known explanation. Across this sample there are roughly 69,000 clones, with under 95% seen only once. In total, the top ten clones hold about 4.8% of the sample. The trial excluded patients who had a history of autoimmune disease or who were on systemic immunosuppression. In every dose cohort, peripheral blood was drawn for TCR sequencing at baseline, cycle 4 day 1, and cycle 7 day 1. Samples came from an open-label, multicenter, first-in-human phase I dose-escalation trial of ivuxolimab. Adults with locally advanced or metastatic melanoma, renal cell, hepatocellular, or head and neck squamous cell carcinoma were enrolled in the trial. Before TCR sequencing, CD4+ T cells and CD8+ T cells from peripheral blood were sorted into separate populations.

This clone came up once. Which antigen it targets is not known. Nothing much larger sits one base from this clone, and base qualities are not available. The sample holds other DNA sequences that translate to the same CDR3. The chain links TRBV18 with TRBJ2-7; the D gene is perhaps TRBD2, from 5 matching bases. The TCR sequence derives from an adult with an advanced solid tumor such as melanoma, head and neck, liver or kidney cancer. The specimen was CD4+ or CD8+ T cells sorted from blood, collected in a trial of the OX40 agonist ivuxolimab. Read as DNA, the sequence is TGTGCCAGCTCACCACGGGCGGGCCTACCCTACGAGCAGTACTTC. Its protein reads: CASSPRAGLPYEQYF. Joined to the reference TRBV18 and TRBJ2-7 proteins, this CDR3 gives the full variable domain: NAGVMQNPRHLVRRRGQEARLRCSPMKGHSHVYWYRQLPEEGLKFMVYLQKENIIDESGMPKERFSAEFPKEGPSILRIQQVVRGDSAAYFCASSPRAGLPYEQYFGPGTRLTVT.